Below are 7 T cell receptor beta chains sequenced from a single sample in a study of CD4 T cells in relation to SARS-CoV-2 and coronaviruses. Before the COVID-19 pandemic, during about 2011-2019, CD4+ T cells were taken from unexposed donors. CD4+ T cells were isolated from the cells after more than nine days of culture. The method was immunoSEQ multiplex PCR; TCRdb's version includes in-frame clones alone and lacks a portion of them. Of about 15,000 clones in the sample, about four fifths were seen once. The antigens these receptors bind are not known. The material sequenced was CD4+ T cells from PBMCs, cultured in vitro. Every receptor here comes from a human donor in good health.

Written as DNA, the CDR3 is TGTGCCAGCAGCTTGTCCGAAACCCGAGAGACCCAGTACTTC. Translation gives CASSLSETRETQYF. The J gene is TRBJ2-5, the V gene TRBV5-6; D call uncertain. Trimming took 1 base from V and 4 from J, leaving 11 bases between them. This CDR3 region has 14 residues. Germline V gene lookup returns CDR1 SGHDT and CDR2 YYEEEE.

The genes are TRBV7-9 and TRBJ1-4, with TRBD1 identical over 10 bases. The V gene's germline CDR1 is SEHNR and CDR2 FQNEAQ (reference sequence). The V segment lost 4 bases and the J segment 8 bases; nucleotides outside the gene matches: 13. This CDR3 is built from 17 residues. The CDR3 is CASSSTWTGGMVEKLFF. The CDR3 DNA sequence: TGTGCCAGCAGCTCAACTTGGACAGGGGGAATGGTGGAAAAACTGTTTTTT.

The rearrangement links TRBV27 to TRBJ2-1, with 9 positions matching TRBD2. Trimming cost V 11 bases and J 12 bases; bases outside gene matches: 17. Per the germline V gene, CDR1 is MNHEY and CDR2 is SMNVEV (reference sequence). CDR3 length: 14 amino acids. The chain's CDR3 is CASKQALAGRGQFF. Written as DNA, the CDR3 is TGTGCCTCCAAGCAGGCCCTAGCGGGGAGGGGGCAGTTCTTC.

The V gene is TRBV10-3, the J gene TRBJ2-7; 8 bases line up with TRBD1. After removal of 6 bases from V and 5 bases from J, the junction contained 9 bases not matched to a gene. CDR3 length: 14 residues. The germline V gene encodes CDR1 ENHRY and CDR2 SYGVKD. CDR3 in DNA: TGTGCCATCAGGGGACAGGCTAAAATGGACGAGCAGTACTTC. The encoded protein is CAIRGQAKMDEQYF.

This clone is medium-sized (0.01 to 0.1%). CDR3 protein: CASSLTGNEQFF. The DNA for the CDR3 is TGTGCCAGCAGCCTGACAGGGAATGAGCAGTTCTTC. The chain links TRBV11-1 to TRBJ2-1; 7 bases agree with TRBD1. Germline CDR1 SGHAT, CDR2 FQDESV (reference sequence). This CDR3 region has 12 residues. Germline trimming cut 5 bases from V and 7 bases from J; bases unmatched to any gene: 2.

This clone was observed a single time. This chain connects TRBV19 to TRBJ2-5; TRBD2 might be the D (6 bases). CDR3 size: 14 residues. Trimming cost V 7 bases and J 3 bases, with 15 bases left between them. Germline CDR1 LNHDA, CDR2 SQIVND (reference sequence). CDR3 in amino acids: CASNTGVAEETQYF. Written as DNA, the CDR3 is TGTGCCAGTAACACGGGAGTGGCGGAAGAGACCCAGTACTTC.

This clone came up a few times. This chain joins TRBV28 and TRBJ1-1; D unresolved. CDR3 length: 14 amino acids. Germline V gene data show CDR1 as MDHEN and CDR2 as SYDVKM. The V end lost 8 bases, the J end lost 3 bases, and 16 bases lay between the germline ends. CDR3: CASDLSGTHTEAFF. The DNA of the CDR3 is TGTGCCAGCGACCTATCAGGCACTCACACTGAAGCTTTCTTT.